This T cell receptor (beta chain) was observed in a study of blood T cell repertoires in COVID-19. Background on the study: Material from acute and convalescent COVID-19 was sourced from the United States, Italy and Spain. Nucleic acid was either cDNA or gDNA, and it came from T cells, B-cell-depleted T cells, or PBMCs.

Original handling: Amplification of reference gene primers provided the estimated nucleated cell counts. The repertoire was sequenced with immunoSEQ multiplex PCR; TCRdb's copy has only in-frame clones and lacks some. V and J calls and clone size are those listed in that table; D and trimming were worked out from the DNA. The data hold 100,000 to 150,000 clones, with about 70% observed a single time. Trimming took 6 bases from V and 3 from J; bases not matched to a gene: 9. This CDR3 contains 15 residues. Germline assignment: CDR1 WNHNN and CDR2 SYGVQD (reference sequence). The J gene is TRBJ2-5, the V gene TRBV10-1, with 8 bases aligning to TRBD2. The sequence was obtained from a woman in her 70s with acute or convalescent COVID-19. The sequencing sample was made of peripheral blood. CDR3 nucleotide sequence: TGCGCCAGCAGGATTCGGGAGGGCTGGAAAGAGACCCAGTACTTC. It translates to CASRIREGWKETQYF.